This TCR beta chain was recorded in a study of T cell responses to AZD1222 COVID-19 vaccine. Findings and limits, study-wide: Two AZD1222 doses significantly raised spike-specific TCR breadth and depth over controls. Of spike-specific TCRs, nearly half reportedly target regions left unmutated in variants. Seropositivity was recorded at baseline in only six AZD1222 recipients. White British donors predominated, females outnumbered males, and clonal diversity was possibly underestimated.

Regarding this clone: Antigen specificity is unknown.

V lost 5 bases, J lost 0 bases, and 9 bases stayed unmatched. This CDR3 spans 16 amino acids. Germline V gene sequence: CDR1 LNHDA, CDR2 SQIVND (reference sequence). Profiled with immunoSEQ multiplex PCR; TCRdb holds only in-frame clones, not every one. The data hold roughly 93,000 clones, with 85% to 90% observed a single time. The sequencing here drew on peripheral blood, taken on day 0 of MenACWY control vaccination. The V and J genes are TRBV19 and TRBJ2-7; 8 bases map to TRBD1. This TCR was sampled from an adult in good health. The CDR3 protein is CASSPGDRFPSYEQYF. The CDR3 DNA is TGTGCCAGTAGTCCCGGGGACAGGTTTCCCTCCTACGAGCAGTACTTC.